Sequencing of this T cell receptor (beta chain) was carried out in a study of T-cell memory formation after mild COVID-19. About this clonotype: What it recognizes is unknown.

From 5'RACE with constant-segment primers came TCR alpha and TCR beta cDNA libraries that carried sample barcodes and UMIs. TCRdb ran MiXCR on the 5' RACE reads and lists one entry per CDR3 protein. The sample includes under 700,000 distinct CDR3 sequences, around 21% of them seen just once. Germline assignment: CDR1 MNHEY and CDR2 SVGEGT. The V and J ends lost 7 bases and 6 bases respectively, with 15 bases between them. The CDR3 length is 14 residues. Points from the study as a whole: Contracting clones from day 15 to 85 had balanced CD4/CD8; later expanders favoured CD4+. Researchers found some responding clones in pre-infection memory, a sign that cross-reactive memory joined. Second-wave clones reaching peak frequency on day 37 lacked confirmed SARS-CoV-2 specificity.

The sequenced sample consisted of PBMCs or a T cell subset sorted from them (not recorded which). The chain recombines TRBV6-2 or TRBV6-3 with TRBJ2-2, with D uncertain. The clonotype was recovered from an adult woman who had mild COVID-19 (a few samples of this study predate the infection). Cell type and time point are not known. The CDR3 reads CASIPAHEAGELFF. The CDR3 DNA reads TGTGCCAGCATTCCAGCGCATGAGGCCGGGGAGCTGTTTTTT.